A selection of T cell receptor beta chains follows, all from one sample in a study of blood T cell repertoires in COVID-19. The protocol was immunoSEQ multiplex PCR, while the TCRdb copy is restricted to in-frame clones and leaves out a portion. The sample has around 130,000 clones, about 85% seen once. Input material: peripheral blood. Receptor source: a man aged 55 to 70 with acute or convalescent COVID-19. CDR3s include the opening cysteine and the closing phenylalanine or tryptophan. The order of the fields is clone size, J gene, V gene, D gene, CDR3 DNA, CDR3 protein. A D gene is named only where the DNA matches it firmly. Size values are once, few and many counts, or a class for expanded clones, and some rows have none.

clone_size: NA; j_call: TRBJ2-1; v_call: TRBV5-1; d_call: NA; cdr3_nt: TGCGCCAGCAGCTTGGTTCGGGTTAATGAGCAGTTCTTC; cdr3_aa: CASSLVRVNEQFF
clone_size: NA; j_call: TRBJ2-3; v_call: TRBV7-2; d_call: TRBD1; cdr3_nt: TGTGCCAGCAGCTTACAACAGGGGTCAGATACGCAGTATTTT; cdr3_aa: CASSLQQGSDTQYF
clone_size: once; j_call: TRBJ1-3; v_call: TRBV9; d_call: NA; cdr3_nt: TGTGCCAGCAGCGTGGAGCCGGTGGCCGGAAACACCATATATTTT; cdr3_aa: CASSVEPVAGNTIYF
clone_size: NA; j_call: TRBJ1-1; v_call: TRBV6-5; d_call: TRBD1; cdr3_nt: TGTGCCAGCAGTTCCACAGGGGGCACTGAAGCTTTCTTT; cdr3_aa: CASSSTGGTEAFF
clone_size: NA; j_call: TRBJ2-7; v_call: TRBV9; d_call: TRBD1; cdr3_nt: TGTGCCAGCAGCCCCCGGGACAGAAGCTACGAGCAGTACTTC; cdr3_aa: CASSPRDRSYEQYF
clone_size: once; j_call: TRBJ2-5; v_call: TRBV7-9; d_call: NA; cdr3_nt: TGTGCCAGCAGCCCGGACAGGAGGGGCGAGACCCAGTACTTC; cdr3_aa: CASSPDRRGETQYF
clone_size: NA; j_call: TRBJ1-1; v_call: TRBV2; d_call: NA; cdr3_nt: TGTGCCAGCAGTGAGGAGGGGAGTACTGAAGCTTTCTTT; cdr3_aa: CASSEEGSTEAFF
clone_size: NA; j_call: TRBJ1-4; v_call: TRBV5-1; d_call: TRBD1; cdr3_nt: TGCGCCAGCAGCTTGGGACAGGGTAATGAAAAACTGTTTTTT; cdr3_aa: CASSLGQGNEKLFF
clone_size: NA; j_call: TRBJ2-7; v_call: TRBV7-2; d_call: NA; cdr3_nt: TGTGCCAGCAGCTCGGACATCTTTGGGCCGACGGAGCAGTACTTC; cdr3_aa: CASSSDIFGPTEQYF
clone_size: few; j_call: TRBJ1-1; v_call: TRBV30; d_call: NA; cdr3_nt: TGTGCCTGGAGTCCACTTTCAGGGTTTAACACTGAAGCTTTCTTT; cdr3_aa: CAWSPLSGFNTEAFF
clone_size: NA; j_call: TRBJ1-2; v_call: TRBV19; d_call: NA; cdr3_nt: TGTGCCAGTAGCCTTCGACAGGCCCATGGCTACACCTTC; cdr3_aa: CASSLRQAHGYTF
clone_size: few; j_call: TRBJ2-5; v_call: TRBV7-2; d_call: TRBD2; cdr3_nt: TGTGCCAGCAGCTTAAGTACGGGAGGACAAGAGACCCAGTACTTC; cdr3_aa: CASSLSTGGQETQYF
clone_size: NA; j_call: TRBJ2-6; v_call: TRBV6-5; d_call: NA; cdr3_nt: TGTGCCAGCGCGTATTCGTGGGGGGCCAACGTCCTGACTTTC; cdr3_aa: CASAYSWGANVLTF
clone_size: NA; j_call: TRBJ2-1; v_call: TRBV29-1; d_call: NA; cdr3_nt: TGCAGCGTTGATCCAGCGGAACCTCGGAAATCCTACAATGAGCAGTTCTTC; cdr3_aa: CSVDPAEPRKSYNEQFF
clone_size: NA; j_call: TRBJ2-2; v_call: TRBV9; d_call: NA; cdr3_nt: TGTGCCAGCAGCTACCGCGAGGGGGCCGGGAGAGTCACCGGGGAGCTGTTTTTT; cdr3_aa: CASSYREGAGRVTGELFF
clone_size: NA; j_call: TRBJ2-1; v_call: TRBV6-6; d_call: TRBD2; cdr3_nt: TGTGCCAGCATCCTACTAGCGGGAAGCTACAATGAGCAGTTCTTC; cdr3_aa: CASILLAGSYNEQFF
clone_size: NA; j_call: TRBJ2-3; v_call: TRBV5-4; d_call: TRBD1; cdr3_nt: TGTGCCAGCAGCTTGGGGACAGGGGCGACAGATACGCAGTATTTT; cdr3_aa: CASSLGTGATDTQYF
clone_size: NA; j_call: TRBJ1-3; v_call: TRBV10-1; d_call: NA; cdr3_nt: TGCGCCAGCCCTTCAAAGAGGGGGGGCACTGGAAACACCATATATTTT; cdr3_aa: CASPSKRGGTGNTIYF
clone_size: NA; j_call: TRBJ2-4; v_call: TRBV7-3; d_call: NA; cdr3_nt: TGTGCCAGCAGCTTAACCGGGACTGGCATTCAGTACTTC; cdr3_aa: CASSLTGTGIQYF
clone_size: NA; j_call: TRBJ2-2; v_call: TRBV9; d_call: TRBD2; cdr3_nt: TGTGCCAGCAGGGCTAGCGGGAGAAACACCGGGGAGCTGTTTTTT; cdr3_aa: CASRASGRNTGELFF
clone_size: NA; j_call: TRBJ2-3; v_call: TRBV13; d_call: TRBD2; cdr3_nt: TGTGCCAGCAGCTTGGGACTAGCGGGGACAGATACGCAGTATTTT; cdr3_aa: CASSLGLAGTDTQYF
clone_size: NA; j_call: TRBJ1-1; v_call: TRBV28; d_call: NA; cdr3_nt: TGTGCCAGCAGGCCGACAGAGATGAACACTGAAGCTTTCTTT; cdr3_aa: CASRPTEMNTEAFF
clone_size: NA; j_call: TRBJ1-6; v_call: TRBV6-5; d_call: NA; cdr3_nt: TGTGCCAGCAGAAACACAGGGCCGAGTTCACCCCTCCACTTT; cdr3_aa: CASRNTGPSSPLHF
clone_size: NA; j_call: TRBJ2-2; v_call: TRBV9; d_call: TRBD1; cdr3_nt: TGTGCCAGCAGCTTTACAGGGGCTACCGGGGAGCTGTTTTTT; cdr3_aa: CASSFTGATGELFF
clone_size: NA; j_call: TRBJ2-1; v_call: TRBV2; d_call: TRBD2; cdr3_nt: TGTGCCAGCAACTTACTAGCGACTCCGTACAATGAGCAGTTCTTC; cdr3_aa: CASNLLATPYNEQFF
clone_size: NA; j_call: TRBJ2-5; v_call: TRBV9; d_call: TRBD1; cdr3_nt: TGTGCCAGCAGCGTAGGGGACAGAAAAGAGACCCAGTACTTC; cdr3_aa: CASSVGDRKETQYF
clone_size: NA; j_call: TRBJ1-5; v_call: TRBV28; d_call: NA; cdr3_nt: TGTGCCAGCAGTTATGTATCATGGAGTAGCAATCAGCCCCAGCATTTT; cdr3_aa: CASSYVSWSSNQPQHF
clone_size: NA; j_call: TRBJ2-7; v_call: TRBV28; d_call: TRBD2; cdr3_nt: TGTGCCAGCGGCCCCCCTTCGGGGGGGAACGAGCAGTACTTC; cdr3_aa: CASGPPSGGNEQYF